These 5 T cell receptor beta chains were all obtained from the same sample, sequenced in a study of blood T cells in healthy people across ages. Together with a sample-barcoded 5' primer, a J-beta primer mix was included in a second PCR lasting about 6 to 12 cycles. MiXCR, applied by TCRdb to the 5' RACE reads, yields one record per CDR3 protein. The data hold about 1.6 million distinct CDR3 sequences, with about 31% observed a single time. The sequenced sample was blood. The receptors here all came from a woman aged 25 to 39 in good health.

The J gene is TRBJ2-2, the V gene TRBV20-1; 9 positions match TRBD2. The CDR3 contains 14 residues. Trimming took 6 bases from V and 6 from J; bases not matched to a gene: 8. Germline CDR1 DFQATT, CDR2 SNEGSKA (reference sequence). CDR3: CSAISGGGAGELFF. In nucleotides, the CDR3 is TGCAGTGCCATTAGCGGGGGAGGGGCCGGGGAGCTGTTTTTT.

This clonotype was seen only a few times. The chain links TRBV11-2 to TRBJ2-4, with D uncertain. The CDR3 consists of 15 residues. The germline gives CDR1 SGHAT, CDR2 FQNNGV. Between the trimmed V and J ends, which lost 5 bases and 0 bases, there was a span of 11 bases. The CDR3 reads CASSLSGIAKNIQYF. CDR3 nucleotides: TGTGCCAGCAGCCTCAGTGGTATAGCCAAAAACATTCAGTACTTC. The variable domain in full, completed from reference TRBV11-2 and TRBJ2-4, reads EAGVAQSPRYKIIEKRQSVAFWCNPISGHATLYWYQQILGQGPKLLIQFQNNGVVDDSQLPKDRFSAERLKGVDSTLKIQPAKLEDSAVYLCASSLSGIAKNIQYFGAGTRLSVL.

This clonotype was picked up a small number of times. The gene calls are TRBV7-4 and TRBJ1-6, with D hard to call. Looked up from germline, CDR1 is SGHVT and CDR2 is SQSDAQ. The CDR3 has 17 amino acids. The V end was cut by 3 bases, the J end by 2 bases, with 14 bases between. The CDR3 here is CASSLSLLVPYNSPLHF. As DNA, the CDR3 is TGTGCCAGCAGCTTGTCCCTTTTGGTCCCCTATAATTCACCCCTCCACTTT. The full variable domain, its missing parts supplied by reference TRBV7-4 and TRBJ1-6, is GAGVSQSPRYKVAKRGRDVALRCDSISGHVTLYWYRQTLGQGSEVLTYSQSDAQRDKSGRPSGRFSAERPERSVSTLKIQRTEQGDSAVYLCASSLSLLVPYNSPLHFGNGTRLTVT.

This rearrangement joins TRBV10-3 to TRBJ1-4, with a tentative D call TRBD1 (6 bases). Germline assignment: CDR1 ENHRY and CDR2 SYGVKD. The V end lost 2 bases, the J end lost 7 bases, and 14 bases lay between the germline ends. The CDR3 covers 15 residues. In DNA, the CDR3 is TGTGCCATCAGTGAGACCGGGGGCCAGGGTGAAAAACTGTTTTTT. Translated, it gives CAISETGGQGEKLFF.

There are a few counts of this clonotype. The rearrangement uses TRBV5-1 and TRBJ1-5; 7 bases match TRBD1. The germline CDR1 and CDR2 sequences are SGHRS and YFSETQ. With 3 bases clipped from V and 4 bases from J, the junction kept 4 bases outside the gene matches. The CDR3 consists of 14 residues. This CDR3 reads CASSWDSPNQPQHF. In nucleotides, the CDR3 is TGCGCCAGCAGCTGGGACAGCCCAAATCAGCCCCAGCATTTT.